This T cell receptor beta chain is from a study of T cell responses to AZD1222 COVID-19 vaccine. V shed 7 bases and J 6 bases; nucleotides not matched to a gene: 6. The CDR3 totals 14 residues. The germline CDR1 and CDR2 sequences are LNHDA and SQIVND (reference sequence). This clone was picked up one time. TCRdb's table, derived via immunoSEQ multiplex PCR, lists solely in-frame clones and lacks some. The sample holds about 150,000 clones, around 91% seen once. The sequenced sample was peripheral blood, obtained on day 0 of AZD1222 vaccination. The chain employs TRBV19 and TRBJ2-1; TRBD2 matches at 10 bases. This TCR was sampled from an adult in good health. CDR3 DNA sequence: TGTGCCAGTACCGTAGCGGGAGGTCTCAATGAGCAGTTCTTC. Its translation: CASTVAGGLNEQFF.